A single sample is the source of the 30 T cell receptor beta chains below, sequenced in a study of identical twins. TCRdb called the 5' RACE reads again in MiXCR, with one record for every CDR3 protein. The sample consists of about 450,000 distinct CDR3 sequences, about a fifth of them appearing once. The sample was naive T cells sorted from blood. The receptors derive from a man between 50 and 59 years old in good health.

This clonotype turned up a few times. The chain is built from TRBV6-1 and TRBJ2-1; tentatively, D is TRBD1 (6 bases). Trimming pared 6 bases from V and 6 bases from J, leaving 18 bases between. The CDR3 totals 15 residues. CDR1 MNHNS and CDR2 SASEGT come from the germline V gene. Written as DNA, the CDR3 is TGTGCCAGCAGCCCGCTGGGGGCGCAGGGCAATGAGCAGTTCTTC. This gives the protein CASSPLGAQGNEQFF.

This clonotype was counted many times. The chain couples TRBV7-2 to TRBJ2-5; TRBD2 matches at 12 bases. The germline V gene has CDR1 SGHTA and CDR2 FQGNSA. This CDR3 has 15 residues. V lost 5 bases, J lost 5 bases, and 6 bases stayed unmatched. In DNA form, the CDR3 reads TGTGCCAGCAGCCCCTGGACTAGCGGGGTCGAGACCCAGTACTTC. Encoded protein: CASSPWTSGVETQYF. The full variable domain, its missing parts supplied by reference TRBV7-2 and TRBJ2-5, is GAGVSQSPSNKVTEKGKDVELRCDPISGHTALYWYRQSLGQGLEFLIYFQGNSAPDKSGLPSDRFSAERTGGSVSTLTIQRTQQEDSAVYLCASSPWTSGVETQYFGPGTRLLVL.

This clonotype has a count of ten or more. J is TRBJ2-3 and V is TRBV20-1, with TRBD1 identical over 9 bases. V dropped 4 bases and J dropped 4; count of bases not matched to a gene: 6. The CDR3 runs to 14 residues. The germline V gene encodes CDR1 DFQATT and CDR2 SNEGSKA (reference sequence). The DNA for the CDR3 is TGCAGTGCTACCGGACAGGGGCTCGCAGATACGCAGTATTTT. It encodes CSATGQGLADTQYF.

This rearrangement joins TRBV10-3 to TRBJ2-7; TRBD2 matches at 8 bases. The V segment lost 11 bases and the J segment 4 bases; nucleotides outside the gene matches: 13. CDR1 is ENHRY, CDR2 SYGVKD, per germline. The CDR3 runs 14 residues. This chain's CDR3 is CAAGGAGSSYEQYF. Here the CDR3 DNA reads TGTGCCGCCGGGGGGGCGGGGAGCAGTTACGAGCAGTACTTC.

Turning to this clonotype: A junction end diverges from the germline sequence, so it may reflect a read error. The rearrangement uses TRBV7-2 and TRBJ2-7; possible D gene TRBD2, 6 bases. Germline values: CDR1 SGHTA, CDR2 FQGNSA. This CDR3 has 17 amino acids. As DNA, the CDR3 is TGCGCCAGCAGCTCCCGCCCGTCTAGCGCGGGCGCCTACGAGCAGTACTTC. Translation: CASSSRPSSAGAYEQYF. The full variable domain, with the rest looked up from reference TRBV7-2 and TRBJ2-7, is GAGVSQSPSNKVTEKGKDVELRCDPISGHTALYWYRQSLGQGLEFLIYFQGNSAPDKSGLPSDRFSAERTGGSVSTLTIQRTQQEDSAVYLCASSSRPSSAGAYEQYFGPGTRLTVT.

This clonotype showed up just a few times. The chain couples TRBV7-8 to TRBJ2-7; 7 bases fit TRBD1. V was pared by 1 base and J by 3 bases, with 6 bases of the junction left unmatched. The germline gives CDR1 SGHVS, CDR2 FQNEAQ. The CDR3 runs to 15 residues. For the CDR3, the DNA is TGTGCCAGCAGCTTAGACAGGGGCCTTTTCTACGAGCAGTACTTC. Encoded protein: CASSLDRGLFYEQYF.

This clonotype occurred a few times. The chain is built from TRBV5-1 and TRBJ2-1, with a tentative D call TRBD2 (5 bases). There are 20 residues in the CDR3. Germline V CDR1 and CDR2: SGHRS, YFSETQ. Deletions cut 0 bases from V and 0 bases from J, with 22 bases between. The CDR3 sequence: CASSLAPGSSISSSYNEQFF. DNA for the CDR3: TGCGCCAGCAGCTTGGCCCCGGGGTCATCAATATCTAGCTCCTACAATGAGCAGTTCTTC.

This clonotype was seen ten or more times. The J gene is TRBJ2-5, the V gene TRBV7-2; 9 positions agree with TRBD2. There are 14 residues in the CDR3. CDR1 is SGHTA, CDR2 FQGNSA, per germline. J lost 8 bases, V lost 2 bases, and 6 bases had no gene match. CDR3: CASSLSPAGGTQYF. As DNA, the CDR3 is TGTGCCAGCAGCTTATCGCCAGCGGGAGGAACCCAGTACTTC.

This clonotype was counted ten times or more. The chain carries TRBV9 and TRBJ1-1, with TRBD1 matching over 8 bases. This CDR3 is built from 15 residues. Germline V gene data show CDR1 as SGDLS and CDR2 as YYNGEE. V dropped 3 bases and J dropped 5; count of bases not matched to a gene: 9. In DNA form, the CDR3 reads TGTGCCAGCAGCGAGGAACAGGGGGGATATACTGAAGCTTTCTTT. This gives the protein CASSEEQGGYTEAFF.

The CDR3 is CASSPFGTQDYEQYF. CDR3 bases: TGTGCCAGCTCACCATTCGGGACCCAGGACTACGAGCAGTACTTC. This chain joins TRBV18 and TRBJ2-7; D may correspond to TRBD1 or TRBD2 (5 bases each). CDR1 and CDR2 (germline): KGHSH, LQKENI. V was clipped by 2 bases and J by 3 bases, with 14 bases between them. The CDR3 covers 15 residues.

This clonotype was recorded a few times. This chain joins TRBV9 and TRBJ2-7; 7 positions agree with TRBD1. V gave up 0 bases and J gave up 1 base; unmatched junction bases: 1. This CDR3 is 14 amino acids long. CDR1 is SGDLS, CDR2 YYNGEE, per germline. The CDR3 is CASSVVGQSYEQYF. In nucleotides, the CDR3 is TGTGCCAGCAGCGTAGTGGGACAGTCCTACGAGCAGTACTTC.

The sample holds a few counts of this clonotype. The V call is TRBV7-9, the J call TRBJ2-1; D call uncertain. V was cut by 2 bases and J by 8 bases, with 10 bases left in between. The CDR3 extends over 13 amino acids. Germline V gene data show CDR1 as SEHNR and CDR2 as FQNEAQ (reference sequence). The CDR3 is CASSLWGYYEQFF. CDR3 DNA: TGTGCCAGCAGCTTATGGGGTTACTATGAGCAGTTCTTC.

At least ten counts were recorded for this clonotype. This rearrangement joins TRBV10-3 to TRBJ2-1; D is unclear. Germline CDR1 and CDR2: ENHRY and SYGVKD. Trimming stripped 6 bases from V and 4 bases from J, with 16 bases between. The length of the CDR3 is 15 residues. The CDR3 protein is CAIRKTGKPYNEQFF. The CDR3 coding sequence is TGTGCCATCAGGAAGACCGGAAAGCCTTACAATGAGCAGTTCTTC.

This clonotype showed up just a few times. The rearrangement uses TRBV6-2 or TRBV6-3 and TRBJ2-1; TRBD2 matches 7 bases. The CDR3 contains 12 residues. Germline V CDR1 and CDR2: MNHEY, SVGEGT. The ends lost 7 bases at V and 6 bases at J; junction bases unmatched: 3. DNA of the CDR3: TGTGCCAGCAAGGGACTACCCAATGAGCAGTTCTTC. Its protein product is CASKGLPNEQFF.

This chain uses TRBV20-1 with TRBJ2-3; 7 bases fit TRBD2. The CDR3 loop spans 17 amino acids. CDR1 and CDR2 from the germline V gene are DFQATT and SNEGSKA (reference sequence). The ends lost 5 bases at V and 0 bases at J; junction bases unmatched: 14. CDR3 protein: CSADGVAGDGSTDTQYF. The CDR3 region has the DNA TGCAGTGCTGACGGCGTGGCGGGAGACGGGAGCACAGATACGCAGTATTTT.

The chain uses TRBV5-1 and TRBJ2-5; D is perhaps TRBD2 (5 bases). Germline V gene lookup returns CDR1 SGHRS and CDR2 YFSETQ. The V end was cut by 0 bases, the J end by 3 bases, with 18 bases between. This CDR3 is 17 amino acids long. Here the CDR3 reads CASSLGVASSAKETQYF. In DNA, the CDR3 is TGCGCCAGCAGCTTGGGGGTCGCTAGCTCCGCTAAAGAGACCCAGTACTTC.

The gene calls are TRBV12-3 or TRBV12-4 and TRBJ2-5, with a possible D match to TRBD2 (6 bases). V dropped 3 bases and J dropped 6 bases, with 11 bases sitting between them. The CDR3 is made up of 13 amino acids. The CDR3 bases are TGTGCCAGCAGTTTGGGACTTGCCAAGACCCAGTACTTC. Protein sequence: CASSLGLAKTQYF.

This clonotype has just a few counts. The chain has TRBV12-3 or TRBV12-4 and TRBJ2-5; 8 bases are shared with TRBD1. J lost 3 bases, V lost 6 bases, and 9 bases had no gene match. The CDR3 runs to 15 residues. The CDR3, as DNA: TGTGCCAGCAGGGAGCGTGGACAGGGAAAAGAGACCCAGTACTTC. Translated, it gives CASRERGQGKETQYF.

The chain's CDR3 is CSAPPSGFYGYTF. CDR3 coding DNA: TGCAGTGCCCCTCCCTCAGGGTTCTATGGCTACACCTTC. The chain links TRBV20-1 to TRBJ1-2; possibly TRBD1 for D (5 bases). The length of the CDR3 is 13 residues. V dropped 6 bases and J dropped 4 bases, with 15 bases sitting between them. In germline, CDR1 is DFQATT, CDR2 SNEGSKA (reference sequence).

This chain links TRBV4-1 with TRBJ2-1; D is unclear. The CDR3 is 15 amino acids. Looked up from germline, CDR1 is MGHRA and CDR2 is YSYEKL. V was cut by 1 base and J by 7 bases, with 14 bases left in between. Here the CDR3 reads CASSQADGRGNEQFF. CDR3 nucleotides: TGCGCCAGCAGCCAAGCGGACGGACGTGGGAATGAGCAGTTCTTC.

CDR3: CSASRLLVRAIPYGYTF. The CDR3 DNA sequence: TGCAGTGCTAGTAGGTTGCTCGTCCGGGCAATCCCCTATGGCTACACCTTC. This rearrangement joins TRBV20-1 to TRBJ1-2; no reliable D call. The V gene's germline CDR1 is DFQATT and CDR2 SNEGSKA (reference sequence). Trimming took 3 bases from V and 4 from J, leaving 24 bases between them. The CDR3 is made up of 17 amino acids.

This rearrangement joins TRBV5-1 to TRBJ2-6, with D tentatively TRBD2 (6 bases). Trimming shortened V by 4 bases and J by 0 bases, and 20 bases separated the two germline ends. This CDR3 has 19 amino acids. Germline V gene lookup returns CDR1 SGHRS and CDR2 YFSETQ. The CDR3 loop is CASSVDGGQVSSGANVLTF. The CDR3 nucleotides read TGCGCCAGCAGCGTAGATGGAGGGCAGGTTAGCTCTGGGGCCAACGTCCTGACTTTC.

J is TRBJ2-2 and V is TRBV6-5; 13 nucleotides line up with TRBD2. The CDR3 is made up of 19 amino acids. The ends lost 0 bases at V and 6 bases at J; junction bases unmatched: 10. Per the germline V gene, CDR1 is MNHEY and CDR2 is SVGAGI. The CDR3 DNA reads TGTGCCAGCAGTTACTCGCGACTAGCGGGGGGCACGTTTTCCGGGGAGCTGTTTTTT. The encoded protein is CASSYSRLAGGTFSGELFF.

The chain employs TRBV6-1 and TRBJ2-1; tentative D call: TRBD1 (6 bases). This CDR3 comprises 13 residues. The germline V gene encodes CDR1 MNHNS and CDR2 SASEGT. V lost 8 bases and J lost 4, with 12 bases in between. The CDR3 loop is CASLQGPYNEQFF. CDR3 bases: TGTGCCAGCCTACAGGGACCTTACAATGAGCAGTTCTTC.

The rearrangement uses TRBV5-1 and TRBJ2-3; D possibly corresponds to TRBD1 (6 bases). V was shortened by 4 bases and J by 2 bases, with 11 bases between the two germline ends. This CDR3 contains 14 residues. Germline CDR1 SGHRS, CDR2 YFSETQ. The CDR3 region has the DNA TGCGCCAGCAGCCAGGGGTCCGACACAGATACGCAGTATTTT. Its protein is CASSQGSDTDTQYF.

This clonotype was seen a handful of times. The chain is built from TRBV20-1 and TRBJ1-5; D call uncertain. Trimming removed 0 bases at V and 3 bases at J, with 15 bases between. The CDR3 runs 16 residues. CDR1 and CDR2 (germline): DFQATT, SNEGSKA (reference sequence). This CDR3 is CSARDTKRHANQPQHF. CDR3 nucleotide sequence: TGCAGTGCTAGAGATACTAAACGACACGCCAATCAGCCCCAGCATTTT.

This chain connects TRBV20-1 to TRBJ2-5; D ambiguous. CDR3 length: 11 residues. Deletions cut 0 bases from V and 5 bases from J, with 4 bases between. Germline assignment: CDR1 DFQATT and CDR2 SNEGSKA (reference sequence). CDR3 DNA: TGCAGTGCTAGAGAGCGGGAGACCCAGTACTTC. Its protein product is CSARERETQYF.

This clonotype was seen only a few times. The J gene is TRBJ1-4, the V gene TRBV20-1; unclear D gene. The germline CDR1 and CDR2 sequences are DFQATT and SNEGSKA (reference sequence). The CDR3 length is 10 residues. V lost 6 bases and J 8 bases, leaving 7 bases between the germline ends. The CDR3 sequence is CSAKGEKLFF. Written as DNA, the CDR3 is TGCAGTGCCAAAGGGGAAAAACTGTTTTTT.

This chain uses TRBV18 with TRBJ2-1, with no clear D. The CDR3 runs 13 residues. The germline V gene has CDR1 KGHSH and CDR2 LQKENI. The V end was cut by 4 bases, the J end by 6 bases, with 10 bases between. This CDR3 is CASSLPVLNEQFF. Written as DNA, the CDR3 is TGTGCCAGCTCACTTCCAGTTCTCAATGAGCAGTTCTTC.

This clonotype has more than one count but fewer than ten. The gene calls are TRBV20-1 and TRBJ2-7; possible D gene TRBD1, 6 bases. Trimming removed 3 bases at V and 3 bases at J, with 12 bases between. This CDR3 has 13 residues. Looked up from germline, CDR1 is DFQATT and CDR2 is SNEGSKA (reference sequence). The chain's CDR3 is CSASVQGSYEQYF. For the CDR3, the DNA is TGCAGTGCTAGCGTCCAGGGGAGCTACGAGCAGTACTTC.